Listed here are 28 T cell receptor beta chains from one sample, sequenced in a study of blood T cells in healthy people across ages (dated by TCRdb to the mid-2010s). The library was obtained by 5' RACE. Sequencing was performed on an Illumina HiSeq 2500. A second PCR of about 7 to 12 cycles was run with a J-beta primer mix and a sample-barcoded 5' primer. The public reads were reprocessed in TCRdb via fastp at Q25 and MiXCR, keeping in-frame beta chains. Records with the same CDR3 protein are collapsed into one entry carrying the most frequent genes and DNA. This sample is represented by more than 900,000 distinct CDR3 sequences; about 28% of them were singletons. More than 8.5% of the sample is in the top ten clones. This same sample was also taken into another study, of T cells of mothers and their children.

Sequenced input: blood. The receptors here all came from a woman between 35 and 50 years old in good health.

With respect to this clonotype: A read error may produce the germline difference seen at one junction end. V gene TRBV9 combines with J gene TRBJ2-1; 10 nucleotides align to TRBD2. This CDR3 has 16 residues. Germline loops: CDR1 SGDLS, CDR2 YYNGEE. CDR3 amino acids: CASGVDQAGGPYEQFF. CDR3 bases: TGTGCCAGCGGCGTAGACCAAGCGGGGGGGCCCTATGAGCAGTTCTTC.

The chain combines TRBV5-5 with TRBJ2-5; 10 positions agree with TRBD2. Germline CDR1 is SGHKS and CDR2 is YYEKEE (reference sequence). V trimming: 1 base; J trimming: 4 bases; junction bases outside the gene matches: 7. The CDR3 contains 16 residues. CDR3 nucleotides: TGTGCCAGCAGCTTGACGGTAGCGGGGGGAGGAGAGACCCAGTACTTC. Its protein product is CASSLTVAGGGETQYF.

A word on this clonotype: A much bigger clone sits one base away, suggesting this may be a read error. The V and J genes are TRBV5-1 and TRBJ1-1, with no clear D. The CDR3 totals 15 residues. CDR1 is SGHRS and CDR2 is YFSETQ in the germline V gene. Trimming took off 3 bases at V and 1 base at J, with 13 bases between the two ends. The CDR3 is CASSSETRRNTEAFF. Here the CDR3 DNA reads TGCGCCAGCAGCTCTGAGACACGACGGAACACTGAAGCTTTCTTT. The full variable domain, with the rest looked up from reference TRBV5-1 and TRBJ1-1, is KAGVTQTPRYLIKTRGQQVTLSCSPISGHRSVSWYQQTPGQGLQFLFEYFSETQRNKGNFPGRFSGRQFSNSRSEMNVSTLELGDSALYLCASSSETRRNTEAFFGQGTRLTVV.

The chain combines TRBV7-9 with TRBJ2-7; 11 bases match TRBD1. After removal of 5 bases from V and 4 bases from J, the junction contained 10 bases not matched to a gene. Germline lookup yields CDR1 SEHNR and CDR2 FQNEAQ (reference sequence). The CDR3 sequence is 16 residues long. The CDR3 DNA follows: TGTGCCAGCAGCAGCTTGGACAGGGGGCTGGATTACGAGCAGTACTTC. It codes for CASSSLDRGLDYEQYF. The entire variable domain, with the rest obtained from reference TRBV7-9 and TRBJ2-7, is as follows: DTGVSQNPRHKITKRGQNVTFRCDPISEHNRLYWYRQTLGQGPEFLTYFQNEAQLEKSRLLSDRFSAERPKGSFSTLEIQRTEQGDSAMYLCASSSLDRGLDYEQYFGPGTRLTVT.

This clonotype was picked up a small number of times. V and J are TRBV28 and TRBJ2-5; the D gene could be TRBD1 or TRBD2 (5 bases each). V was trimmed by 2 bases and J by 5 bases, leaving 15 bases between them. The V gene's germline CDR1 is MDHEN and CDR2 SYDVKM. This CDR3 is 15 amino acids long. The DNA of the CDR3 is TGTGCCAGCAGTTTACATCCGGGACGCATGGAGACCCAGTACTTC. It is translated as CASSLHPGRMETQYF.

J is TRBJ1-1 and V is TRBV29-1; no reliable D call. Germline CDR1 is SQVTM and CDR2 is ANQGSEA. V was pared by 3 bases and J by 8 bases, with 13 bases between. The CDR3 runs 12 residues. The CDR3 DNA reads TGCAGCGTTGATTCGGTATCTCGGGAAGCTTTCTTT. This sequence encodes CSVDSVSREAFF.

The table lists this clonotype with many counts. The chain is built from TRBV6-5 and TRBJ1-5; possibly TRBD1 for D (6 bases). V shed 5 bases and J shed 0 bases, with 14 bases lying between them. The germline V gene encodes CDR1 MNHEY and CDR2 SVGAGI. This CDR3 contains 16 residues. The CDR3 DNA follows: TGTGCCAGCAGTGCGACCGGGACACCTAGCAATCAGCCCCAGCATTTT. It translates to CASSATGTPSNQPQHF.

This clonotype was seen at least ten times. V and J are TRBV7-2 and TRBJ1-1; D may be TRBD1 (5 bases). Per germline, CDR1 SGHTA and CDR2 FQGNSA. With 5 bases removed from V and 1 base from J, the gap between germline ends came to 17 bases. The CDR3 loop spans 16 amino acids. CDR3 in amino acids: CASSGYSGRQNTEAFF. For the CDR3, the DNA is TGTGCCAGCAGCGGCTACTCGGGACGGCAGAACACTGAAGCTTTCTTT.

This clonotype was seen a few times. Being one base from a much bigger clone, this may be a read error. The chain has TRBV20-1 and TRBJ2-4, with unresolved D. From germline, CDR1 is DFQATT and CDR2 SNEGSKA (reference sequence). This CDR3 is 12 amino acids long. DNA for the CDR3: TGCGGTGCTAGAGATTCCCGGGACATTCAGTACTTC. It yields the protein CGARDSRDIQYF.

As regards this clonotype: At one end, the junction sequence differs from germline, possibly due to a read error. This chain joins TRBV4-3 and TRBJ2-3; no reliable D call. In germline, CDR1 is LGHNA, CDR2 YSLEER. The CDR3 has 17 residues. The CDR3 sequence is CTSSQAIPGHGTDTQYF. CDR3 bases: TGCACCAGCAGCCAAGCGATACCGGGCCACGGGACAGATACGCAGTATTTT.

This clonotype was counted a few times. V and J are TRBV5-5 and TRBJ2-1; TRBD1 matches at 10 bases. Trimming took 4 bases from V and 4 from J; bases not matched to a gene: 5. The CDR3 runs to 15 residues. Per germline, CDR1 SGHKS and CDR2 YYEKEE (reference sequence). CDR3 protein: CASSLDRGIYNEQFF. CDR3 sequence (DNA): TGTGCCAGCAGCCTGGACAGGGGGATATACAATGAGCAGTTCTTC. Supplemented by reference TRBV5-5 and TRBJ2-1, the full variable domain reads DAGVTQSPTHLIKTRGQQVTLRCSPISGHKSVSWYQQVLGQGPQFIFQYYEKEERGRGNFPDRFSARQFPNYSSELNVNALLLGDSALYLCASSLDRGIYNEQFFGPGTRLTVL.

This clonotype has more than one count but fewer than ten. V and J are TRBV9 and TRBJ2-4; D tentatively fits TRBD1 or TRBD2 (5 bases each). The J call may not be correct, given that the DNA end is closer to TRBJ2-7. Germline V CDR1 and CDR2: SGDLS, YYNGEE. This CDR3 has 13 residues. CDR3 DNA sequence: TGTGCCAGCAGCGTAGGGGACGACTACGAGCAGTACTTC. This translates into CASSVGDDYEQYF.

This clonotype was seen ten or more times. The CDR3 DNA sequence: TGCGCCAGCGCCGGGACAGGGGGCGGAAGGGGGATCGATACGCAGTATTTT. Residues: CASAGTGGGRGIDTQYF. V gene TRBV5-1 combines with J gene TRBJ2-3, with 12 positions matching TRBD1. Germline loops: CDR1 SGHRS, CDR2 YFSETQ. Losses at the gene ends were 7 bases for V and 6 bases for J; bases not matched to a gene: 15. This CDR3 contains 17 residues.

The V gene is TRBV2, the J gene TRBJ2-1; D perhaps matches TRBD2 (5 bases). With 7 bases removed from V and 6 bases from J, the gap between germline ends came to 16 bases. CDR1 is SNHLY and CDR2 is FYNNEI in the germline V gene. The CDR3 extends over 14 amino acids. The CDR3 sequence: CASILLAVTNEQFF. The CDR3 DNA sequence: TGTGCCAGCATCCTTCTAGCCGTTACCAATGAGCAGTTCTTC.

CDR3 coding DNA: TGTGCCACCAGCAGAACTAGCGGGGGGGCCCCTAGCACAGATACGCAGTATTTT. Translated, it gives CATSRTSGGAPSTDTQYF. The genes are TRBV15 and TRBJ2-3; 13 bases map to TRBD2. The CDR3 has 18 residues. The junction had 5 bases not matched to a gene; V was cut back by 2 bases and J by 0 bases. CDR1 LNHNV and CDR2 YYDKDF come from the germline V gene (reference sequence).

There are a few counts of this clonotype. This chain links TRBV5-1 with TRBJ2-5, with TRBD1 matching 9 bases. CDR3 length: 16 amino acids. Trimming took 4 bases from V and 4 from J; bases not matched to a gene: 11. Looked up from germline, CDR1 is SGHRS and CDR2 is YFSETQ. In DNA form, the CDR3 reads TGCGCCAGCAGCGAACCGGGACAGGGAGTAGGAGAGACCCAGTACTTC. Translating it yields CASSEPGQGVGETQYF.

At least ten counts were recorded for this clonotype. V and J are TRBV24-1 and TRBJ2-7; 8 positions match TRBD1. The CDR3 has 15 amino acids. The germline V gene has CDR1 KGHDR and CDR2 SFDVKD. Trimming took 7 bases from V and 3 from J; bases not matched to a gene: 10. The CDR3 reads CATSDPGTGDYEQYF. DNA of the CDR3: TGTGCCACCAGCGATCCAGGGACAGGCGACTACGAGCAGTACTTC.

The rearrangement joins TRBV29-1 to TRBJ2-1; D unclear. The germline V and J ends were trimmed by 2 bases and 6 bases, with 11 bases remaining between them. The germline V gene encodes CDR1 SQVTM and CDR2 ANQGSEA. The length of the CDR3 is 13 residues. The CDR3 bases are TGCAGCGTTGAACGGACGGCCTCCAATGAGCAGTTCTTC. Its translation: CSVERTASNEQFF.

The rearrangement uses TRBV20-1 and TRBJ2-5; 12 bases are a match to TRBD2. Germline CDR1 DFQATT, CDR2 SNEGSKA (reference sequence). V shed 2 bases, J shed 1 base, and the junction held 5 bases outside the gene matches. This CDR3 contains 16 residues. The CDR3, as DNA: TGCAGTGCTAGATCCGGACTAGCGGGGACCCAAGAGACCCAGTACTTC. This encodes CSARSGLAGTQETQYF.

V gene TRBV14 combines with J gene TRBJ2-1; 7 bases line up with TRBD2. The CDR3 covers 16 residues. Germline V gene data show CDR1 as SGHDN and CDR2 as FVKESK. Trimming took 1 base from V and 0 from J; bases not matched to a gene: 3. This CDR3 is CASSQGTSLSYNEQFF. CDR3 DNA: TGTGCCAGCAGCCAAGGGACTAGTCTCTCCTACAATGAGCAGTTCTTC.

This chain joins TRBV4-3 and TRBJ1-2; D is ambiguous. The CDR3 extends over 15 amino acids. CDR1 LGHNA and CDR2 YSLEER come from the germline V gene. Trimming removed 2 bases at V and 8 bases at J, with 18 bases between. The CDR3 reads CASSQPDPVTGGYTF. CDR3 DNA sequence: TGCGCCAGCAGCCAACCTGACCCAGTCACGGGAGGCTACACCTTC.

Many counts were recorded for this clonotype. As DNA, the CDR3 is TGCGCCAGCAGCTTGGAGGGGGTCCAAGAGACCCAGTACTTC. Translating gives CASSLEGVQETQYF. The chain employs TRBV5-1 and TRBJ2-5; D possibly corresponds to TRBD1 (6 bases). CDR1 SGHRS and CDR2 YFSETQ come from the germline V gene. This CDR3 is 14 amino acids long. V lost 0 bases and J lost 1, with 7 bases in between.

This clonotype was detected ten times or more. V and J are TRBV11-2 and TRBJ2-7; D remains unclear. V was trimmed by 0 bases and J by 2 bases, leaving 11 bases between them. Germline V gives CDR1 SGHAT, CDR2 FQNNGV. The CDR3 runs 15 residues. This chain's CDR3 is CASSLDPARAYEQYF. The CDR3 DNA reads TGTGCCAGCAGCTTAGATCCTGCTCGGGCCTACGAGCAGTACTTC.

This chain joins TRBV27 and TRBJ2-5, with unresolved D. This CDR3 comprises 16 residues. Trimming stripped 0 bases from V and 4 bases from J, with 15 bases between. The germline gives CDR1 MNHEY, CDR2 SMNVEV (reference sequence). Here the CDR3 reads CASSLSMAGRRETQYF. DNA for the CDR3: TGTGCCAGCAGTTTATCGATGGCAGGTCGAAGAGAGACCCAGTACTTC.

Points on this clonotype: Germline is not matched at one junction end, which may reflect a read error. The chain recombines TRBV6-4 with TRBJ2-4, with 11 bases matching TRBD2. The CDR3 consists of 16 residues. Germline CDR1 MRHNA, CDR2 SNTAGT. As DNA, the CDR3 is TGTGCCAGCAGTAACTCGGCTAGCGGGGGGTCTGATACGCAGTACTTC. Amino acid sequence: CASSNSASGGSDTQYF.

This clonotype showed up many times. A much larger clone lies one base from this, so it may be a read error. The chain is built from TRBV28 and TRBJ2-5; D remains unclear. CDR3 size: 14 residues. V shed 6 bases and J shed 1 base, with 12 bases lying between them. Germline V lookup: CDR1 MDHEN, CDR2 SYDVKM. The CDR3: CASRGGPVQETQYF. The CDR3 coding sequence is TGTGCCAGCAGGGGTGGACCCGTCCAAGAGACCCAGTACTTC.

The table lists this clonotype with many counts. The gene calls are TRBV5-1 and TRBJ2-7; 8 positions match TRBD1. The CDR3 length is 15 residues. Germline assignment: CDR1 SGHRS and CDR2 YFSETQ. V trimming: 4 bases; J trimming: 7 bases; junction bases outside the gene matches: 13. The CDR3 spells CASSKDRGPQGEQYF. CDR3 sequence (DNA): TGCGCCAGCAGCAAAGACAGGGGTCCTCAAGGGGAGCAGTACTTC.

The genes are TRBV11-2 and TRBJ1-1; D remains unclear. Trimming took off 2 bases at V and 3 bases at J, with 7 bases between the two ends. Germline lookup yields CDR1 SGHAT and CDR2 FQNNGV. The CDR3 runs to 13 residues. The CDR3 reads CASSLKPDTEAFF. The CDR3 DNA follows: TGTGCCAGCAGCTTAAAACCGGACACTGAAGCTTTCTTT.